The T cell receptor beta chain described here comes from a study of PD-L1 blockade in urothelial cancer. Overall study context: Patients with male sex and bladder-origin urothelial cancer accounted for about nine tenths of the roughly 29 enrolled.

General study findings and limits: Better survival was predicted by below-median pretreatment blood TCR clonality.

TCRdb keeps only in-frame clones here, not all; method: immunoSEQ multiplex PCR. The table includes some 65,000 clones, around 81% detected once. Germline trimming cut 0 bases from V and 6 bases from J; bases unmatched to any gene: 4. The CDR3 totals 15 residues. Germline-derived CDR1 and CDR2 are MRHNA and SNTAGT. On this clone: The target antigen is unknown.

Stated time point: pretreatment peripheral blood. The sample here was PBMCs, taken around atezolizumab (anti-PD-L1) treatment. The TCR sequence derives from a man between 65 and 80 years old with urothelial cancer. The chain joins TRBV6-4 to TRBJ2-3; the match to TRBD2 covers 9 bases. The CDR3 reads CASSDSGGRADTQYF. CDR3 in DNA: TGTGCCAGCAGTGACTCTGGCGGGAGGGCGGATACGCAGTATTTT.